The TCR beta chain under discussion was sequenced for a study of T cell responses to AZD1222 COVID-19 vaccine (dated by TCRdb to the early 2020s). Context from the whole study: Because spike-specific TCR depth and breadth did not differ between the two schedules, AZD1222 recipients who got a second dose at roughly 4 weeks were pooled with those who got a second dose at roughly 12 weeks. A total of 233 trial participants underwent TCR sequencing, of whom 207 received two doses of AZD1222 and some 26 received two doses of the MenACWY control vaccine. Trial participants were enrolled by age into 18-55, 56-69 and 70-plus year subgroups, with roughly 160, 29 and 62 TCR-sequenced participants respectively. Study-level results and caveats: Reportedly, close to half of the unique spike-specific TCRs recognized epitopes lying outside the regions that are mutated in the B.1.351 and B.1.1.7 variants. The 56-69-year group was small, and its depth increase did not reach significance, likely because of low power. Because no samples from the day 14 peak response were available, repertoires could be characterized only after the peak T cell response. Participants were mostly white British, with more females than males. The authors suggested clonal diversity may have been underestimated. Conclusions about previously exposed vaccinees were limited because only six or seven AZD1222 recipients were SARS-CoV-2 seropositive at baseline. The vaccine-associated CD4 TCRs covered the entire spike protein, and the dominant responses fell in regions 160-218 and 743-854. A significant rise in spike-specific TCR breadth and depth was observed after two AZD1222 doses relative to day 0 and relative to MenACWY recipients.

Unmatched junction bases come to 6, with V trimmed by 1 base and J by 6 bases. CDR1 and CDR2 were assigned from the germline V gene as MDHEN and SYDVKM. The CDR3 covers 17 residues, taking in both the cysteine and the phenylalanine. The CDR3 DNA has 51 bases and is translated from base 1. The time point label of this sample denotes: baseline before first vaccination. Vaccinee samples came from UK trials COV001 and COV002, including a single-blind randomized controlled phase 2/3 trial of AZD1222 (ChAdOx1 nCoV-19) in healthy adults. For TCRbeta chain sequencing, PBMC samples were collected from trial participants at day 0 and at day 28 after the second dose. The CDR3 regions of human TCRbeta chains were subjected to immunosequencing. Regarding the original processing steps: TCRs in the repertoires were compared against a reference library of SARS-CoV-2-specific TCRs that had been generated with the MIRA antigen-specificity platform. Breadth was defined as the fraction of unique TCRs that were SARS-CoV-2-associated, and depth was defined as the fraction of total T cells that were SARS-CoV-2-associated. Using the MIRA data, every spike-specific TCR was mapped to the spike region that the TCR reacted to and assigned to either a CD4 or a CD8 class. Log10-transformed breadth and depth values were compared by one-way ANOVA with Sidak's multiple comparisons tests. In TCRdb, the immuneACCESS table is reduced to in-frame sequences with V and J assigned. These tables do not hold every clone; where another copy was compared, an unresolved V gene accounts for under half, and the others remain unexplained. Clone size and the V and J calls come from that table; the DNA yielded D and trimming. The sample yields roughly 150,000 clones; less than 95% were counted once. Clones ranked in the top ten supply more than 1.1% of the sample.

Comments on this clone: Its recognized antigen is unknown. Per-base qualities were not stored, and no clone one base away is much larger.

The chain employs TRBV28 and TRBJ1-4; the junction holds 12 bases that match TRBD1. The input for sequencing was peripheral blood, taken on day 0 of AZD1222 vaccination. This sequence was found in an adult in good health. The base sequence is TGTGCCAGCAGTTTATACGGGACAGGGGGCGAAGATGAAAAACTGTTTTTT. The encoded protein is CASSLYGTGGEDEKLFF.